These T cell receptor beta chains were read from a single sample in a study of blood T cell repertoires in COVID-19. Only in-frame clones appear in the TCRdb table, and some are missing; sequencing was by immunoSEQ multiplex PCR. The sample carries 45,000 to 65,000 clones, approximately 88% recorded once. The sequencing sample was made of peripheral blood. All receptors derive from a young man with COVID-19, enrolled during active disease. Both conserved end residues are part of each CDR3. The order of the fields is clone size, V gene, D gene, J gene, CDR3 DNA, CDR3 protein. D genes are given only for firm matches. Clone size is not always given. Where it is, it says once, few, many or a class for expanded clones.

>NA|TRBV5-5|NA|TRBJ2-2
TGTGCCAGCAGCTTGCTGCAGGGCACCGGGGAGCTGTTTTTT
CASSLLQGTGELFF
>NA|TRBV7-3|NA|TRBJ2-5
TGTGCCAGCAGCTTAAACGGAGGGTGGGGCCAAGAGACCCAGTACTTC
CASSLNGGWGQETQYF
>NA|TRBV7-6|NA|TRBJ1-3
TGTGCCAGCAGTGGCCCTGGAAACACCATATATTTT
CASSGPGNTIYF
>NA|TRBV18|NA|TRBJ1-5
TGTGCCAGCTCCTCACAGGGCTGGAGCAATCAGCCCCAGCATTTT
CASSSQGWSNQPQHF
>NA|TRBV4-1|TRBD1|TRBJ1-1
TGCGCCAGCACCGAGGGGGCAGGGAGGACTGAAGCTTTCTTT
CASTEGAGRTEAFF
>NA|TRBV30|NA|TRBJ2-1
TGTGCCTGGAGTGCGGGGACAAATTACAATGAGCAGTTCTTC
CAWSAGTNYNEQFF
>NA|TRBV13|NA|TRBJ1-1
TGTGCCAGCAGCCCACCATCAGGGTTCACTGAAGCTTTCTTT
CASSPPSGFTEAFF
>NA|TRBV9|TRBD2|TRBJ2-2
TGTGCCAGCAGCGTCCAATCGGGGACTAGCGGCGGGGAGCTGTTTTTT
CASSVQSGTSGGELFF
>NA|TRBV6-1|NA|TRBJ1-6
TGTGCCAGCAGTGACGTCGTTACACCCCTCCACTTT
CASSDVVTPLHF
>few|TRBV18|NA|TRBJ1-3
TGTGCCAGCTCGTTCGCGGGAGGACAAACCGGGGGAAACACCATATATTTT
CASSFAGGQTGGNTIYF
>NA|TRBV9|TRBD1|TRBJ1-3
TGTGCCAGCAGCAGACAGGGTGAAAGCCTCGGAAACACCATATATTTT
CASSRQGESLGNTIYF
>NA|TRBV7-9|NA|TRBJ1-1
TGTGCCAGTATTTCAGGGAACACTGAAGCTTTCTTT
CASISGNTEAFF
>NA|TRBV24-1|TRBD1|TRBJ2-7
TGTGCCACCAGTGATTTCGGGACAGGGGTGGACGAGCAGTACTTC
CATSDFGTGVDEQYF
>NA|TRBV6-2/TRBV6-3|NA|TRBJ1-2
TGTGCCAGCAGCTTCGGACACGACGGGGGCTACACCTTC
CASSFGHDGGYTF
>NA|TRBV5-4|TRBD2|TRBJ2-7
TGTGCCAGCAGCTTGGGGACTAGCGGGAGGAGGTACTTC
CASSLGTSGRRYF
>NA|TRBV7-8|NA|TRBJ2-3
TGTGCCAGCAGCATGAGTCTAGCAGGATACACAGATACGCAGTATTTT
CASSMSLAGYTDTQYF
>once|TRBV18|TRBD1|TRBJ2-7
TGTGCCAGCTCACCACGGACAGGCTCGTCCTACGAGCAGTACTTC
CASSPRTGSSYEQYF
>NA|TRBV13|TRBD2|TRBJ2-7
TGTGCCAGCAGCTCCGGGGGGGCATACGAGCAGTACTTC
CASSSGGAYEQYF
>NA|TRBV7-9|NA|TRBJ1-3
TGTGCCAGCAGCGAAGGGGGGGCTGGAAACACCATATATTTT
CASSEGGAGNTIYF
>few|TRBV7-2|TRBD1|TRBJ1-3
TGTGCCAGCAGCAGGGACAGGACCGGAAACACCATATATTTT
CASSRDRTGNTIYF
>once|TRBV7-9|NA|TRBJ1-2
TGTGCCAGCAGCTTAAACCAGGGGAATGGCTACACCTTC
CASSLNQGNGYTF
>NA|TRBV5-4|NA|TRBJ1-2
TGTGCCAGCAGCTTGGAGGGGCGGAACTATGGCTACACCTTC
CASSLEGRNYGYTF
>NA|TRBV19|NA|TRBJ1-1
TGTGCCAGTAGTATAGAGGTTGGACTAGGGCCGATGAACACTGAAGCTTTCTTT
CASSIEVGLGPMNTEAFF
>NA|TRBV7-6|TRBD1|TRBJ1-1
TGTGCCAGCAGCTTAGCGGGACAGGGGGCTGGTGAAGCTTTCTTT
CASSLAGQGAGEAFF
>NA|TRBV27|NA|TRBJ1-1
TGTGCCAGCAGCTCCCTTGAAGCTTTCTTT
CASSSLEAFF
>NA|TRBV6-5|TRBD2|TRBJ2-7
TGTGCCAGCAGACGTAAGCGGGAGGGCCCCTACGAGCAGTACTTC
CASRRKREGPYEQYF
>few|TRBV24-1|NA|TRBJ1-2
TGTGCCACCAGTGATTTGCAAGGGGAGGGAGTCTATGGCTACACCTTC
CATSDLQGEGVYGYTF
>NA|TRBV27|NA|TRBJ2-7
TGTGCCAGCAGAGAAGGGGGAAGGGGCGAGCAGTACTTC
CASREGGRGEQYF
>NA|TRBV9|NA|TRBJ2-3
TGTGCCAGCAGCGCCGAACAGGACGTCACAGATACGCAGTATTTT
CASSAEQDVTDTQYF
>NA|TRBV4-3|NA|TRBJ2-7
TGCGCCAGCAGCCAAGGGGGGGAGGTCTTCTACGAGCAGTACTTC
CASSQGGEVFYEQYF
>NA|TRBV4-1|NA|TRBJ2-1
TGCGCCAGCAGCCAAGCTCCGGGGGAGCAGTTCTTC
CASSQAPGEQFF
>NA|TRBV7-2|NA|TRBJ2-7
TGTGCCAGCAGCTTAGCAGGCAGCACAGCCTCCTACGCGCAGTACTTC
CASSLAGSTASYAQYF
>NA|TRBV5-4|TRBD1|TRBJ2-1
TGTGCCAGCACCCTTACAGGGGTTGGTCGGAATGAGCAGTTCTTC
CASTLTGVGRNEQFF
>NA|TRBV4-1|NA|TRBJ2-3
TGCGCCAGCAGCCAAGAAGTAGTCCCAGATACGCAGTATTTT
CASSQEVVPDTQYF
>NA|TRBV5-5|NA|TRBJ1-2
TGTGCCAGCAGCTTGGTGGGACAAGTCTATGGCTACACCTTC
CASSLVGQVYGYTF
>NA|TRBV14|TRBD1|TRBJ1-4
TGTGCCAGCAGCCAAGACCGACAGGGGGTTAATGAAAAACTGTTTTTT
CASSQDRQGVNEKLFF
>NA|TRBV10-3|TRBD2|TRBJ2-1
TGTGCCATCAGTGCGGCGCGACTAGCTGGCAATGAGCAGTTCTTC
CAISAARLAGNEQFF
>NA|TRBV15|TRBD1|TRBJ2-7
TGTGCCACCAGCAGAGGGGACAGAGACTACGAGCAGTACTTC
CATSRGDRDYEQYF
>NA|TRBV6-4|TRBD2|TRBJ2-1
TGTGCCAGCAGTGACGGACTAGCGGGAGATGAGCAGTTCTTC
CASSDGLAGDEQFF